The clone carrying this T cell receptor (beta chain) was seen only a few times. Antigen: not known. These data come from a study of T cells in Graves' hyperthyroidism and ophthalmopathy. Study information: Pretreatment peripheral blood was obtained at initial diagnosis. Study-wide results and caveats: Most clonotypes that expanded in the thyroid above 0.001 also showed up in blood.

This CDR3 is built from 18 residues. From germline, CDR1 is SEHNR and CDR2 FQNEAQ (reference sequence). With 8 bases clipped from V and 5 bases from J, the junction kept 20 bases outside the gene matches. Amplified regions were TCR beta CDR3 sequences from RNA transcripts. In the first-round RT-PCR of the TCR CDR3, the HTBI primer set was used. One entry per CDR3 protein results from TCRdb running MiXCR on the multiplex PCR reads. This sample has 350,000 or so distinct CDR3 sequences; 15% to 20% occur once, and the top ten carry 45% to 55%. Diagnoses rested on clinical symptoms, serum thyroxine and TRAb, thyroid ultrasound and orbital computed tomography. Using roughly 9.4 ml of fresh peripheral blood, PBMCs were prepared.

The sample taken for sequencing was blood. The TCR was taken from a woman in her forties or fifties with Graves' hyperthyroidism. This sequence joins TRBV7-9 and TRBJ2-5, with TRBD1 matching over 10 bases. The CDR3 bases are TGTGCCAGCGGCATTAATTTCGAACGGGACAGGGGAGACGAGACCCAGTACTTC. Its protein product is CASGINFERDRGDETQYF.